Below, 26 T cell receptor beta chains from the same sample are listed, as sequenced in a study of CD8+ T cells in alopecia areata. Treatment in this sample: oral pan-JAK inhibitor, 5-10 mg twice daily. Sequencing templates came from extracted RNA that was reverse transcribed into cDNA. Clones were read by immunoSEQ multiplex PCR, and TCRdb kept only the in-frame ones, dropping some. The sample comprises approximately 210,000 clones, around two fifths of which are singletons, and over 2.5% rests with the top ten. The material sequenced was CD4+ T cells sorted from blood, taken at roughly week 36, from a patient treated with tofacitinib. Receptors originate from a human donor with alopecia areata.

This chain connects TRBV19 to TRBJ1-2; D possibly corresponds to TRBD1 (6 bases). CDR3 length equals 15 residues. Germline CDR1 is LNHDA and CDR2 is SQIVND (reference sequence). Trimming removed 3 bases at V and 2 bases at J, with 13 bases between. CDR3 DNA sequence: TGTGCCAGTAGTATCGGGTGGCAGGGGAACTATGGCTACACCTTC. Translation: CASSIGWQGNYGYTF.

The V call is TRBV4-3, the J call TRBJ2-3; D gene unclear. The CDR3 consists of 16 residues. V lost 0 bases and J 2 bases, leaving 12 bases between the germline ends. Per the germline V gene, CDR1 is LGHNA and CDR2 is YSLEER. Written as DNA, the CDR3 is TGCGCCAGCAGCCAAGATACTGGCCATGCCACAGATACGCAGTATTTT. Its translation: CASSQDTGHATDTQYF.

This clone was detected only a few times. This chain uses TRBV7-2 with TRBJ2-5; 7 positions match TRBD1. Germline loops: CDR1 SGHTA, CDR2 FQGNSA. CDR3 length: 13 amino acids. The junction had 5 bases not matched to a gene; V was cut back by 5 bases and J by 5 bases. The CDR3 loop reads CASSMGQMETQYF. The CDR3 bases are TGTGCCAGCAGCATGGGACAGATGGAGACCCAGTACTTC.

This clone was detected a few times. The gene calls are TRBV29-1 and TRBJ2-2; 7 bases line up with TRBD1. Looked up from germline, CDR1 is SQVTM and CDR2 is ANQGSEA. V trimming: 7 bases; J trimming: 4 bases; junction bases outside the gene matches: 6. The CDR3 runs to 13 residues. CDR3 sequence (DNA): TGCAGCGGGCGACAGGGAGTCACCGGGGAGCTGTTTTTT. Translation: CSGRQGVTGELFF.

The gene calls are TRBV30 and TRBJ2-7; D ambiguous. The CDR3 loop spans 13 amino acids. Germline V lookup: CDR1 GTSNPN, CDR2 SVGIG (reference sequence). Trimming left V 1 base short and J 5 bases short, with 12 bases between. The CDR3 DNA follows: TGTGCCTGGAGTGAAGAAAACCTTAACGAGCAGTACTTC. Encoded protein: CAWSEENLNEQYF. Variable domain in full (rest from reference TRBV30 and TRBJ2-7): SQTIHQWPATLVQPVGSPLSLECTVEGTSNPNLYWYRQAAGRGLQLLFYSVGIGQISSEVPQNLSASRPQDRQFILSSKKLLLSDSGFYLCAWSEENLNEQYFGPGTRLTVT.

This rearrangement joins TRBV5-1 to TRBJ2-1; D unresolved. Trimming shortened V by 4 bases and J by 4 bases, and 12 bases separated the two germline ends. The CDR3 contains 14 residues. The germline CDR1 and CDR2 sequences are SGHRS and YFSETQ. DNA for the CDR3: TGCGCCAGCAGCCCAGGCCCTGGGTACAATGAGCAGTTCTTC. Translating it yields CASSPGPGYNEQFF.

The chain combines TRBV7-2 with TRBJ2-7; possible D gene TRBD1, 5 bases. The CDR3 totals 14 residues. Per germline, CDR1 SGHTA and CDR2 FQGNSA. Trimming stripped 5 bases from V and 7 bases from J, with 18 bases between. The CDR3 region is CASSPTVGVGEQYF. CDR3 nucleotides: TGTGCCAGCAGCCCCACTGTAGGGGTGGGGGAGCAGTACTTC.

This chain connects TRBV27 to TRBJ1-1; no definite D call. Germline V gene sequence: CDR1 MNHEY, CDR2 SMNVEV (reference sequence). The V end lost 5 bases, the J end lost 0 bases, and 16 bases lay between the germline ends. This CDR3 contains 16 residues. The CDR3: CASSRGFTKMNTEAFF. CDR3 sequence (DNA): TGTGCCAGCAGTCGAGGGTTTACGAAAATGAACACTGAAGCTTTCTTT.

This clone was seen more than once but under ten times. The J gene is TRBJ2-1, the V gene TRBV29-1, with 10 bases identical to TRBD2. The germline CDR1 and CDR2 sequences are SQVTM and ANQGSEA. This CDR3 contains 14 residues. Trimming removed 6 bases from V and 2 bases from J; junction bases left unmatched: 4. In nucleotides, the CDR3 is TGCAGCGTGAGGACTAGCGGCACCTACAATGAGCAGTTCTTC. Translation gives CSVRTSGTYNEQFF.

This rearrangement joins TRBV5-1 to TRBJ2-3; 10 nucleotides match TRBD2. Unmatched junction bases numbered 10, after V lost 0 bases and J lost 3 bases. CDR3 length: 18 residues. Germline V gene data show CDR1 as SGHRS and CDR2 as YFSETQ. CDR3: CASSLEGSSGRPTDTQYF. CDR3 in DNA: TGCGCCAGCAGCTTGGAAGGGTCTAGCGGGAGACCGACAGATACGCAGTATTTT.

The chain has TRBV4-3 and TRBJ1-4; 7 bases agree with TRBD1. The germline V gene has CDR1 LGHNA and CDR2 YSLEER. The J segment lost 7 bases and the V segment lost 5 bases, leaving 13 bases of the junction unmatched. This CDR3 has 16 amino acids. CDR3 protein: CASSLSPRAGGEKLFF. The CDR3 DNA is TGCGCCAGCAGCTTGAGTCCCCGGGCAGGGGGTGAAAAACTGTTTTTT.

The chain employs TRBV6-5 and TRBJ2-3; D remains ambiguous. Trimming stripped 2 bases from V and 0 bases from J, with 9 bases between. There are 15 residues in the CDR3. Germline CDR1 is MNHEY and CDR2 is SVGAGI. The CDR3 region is CASSYEAASTDTQYF. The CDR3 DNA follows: TGTGCCAGCAGTTACGAGGCAGCCAGCACAGATACGCAGTATTTT.

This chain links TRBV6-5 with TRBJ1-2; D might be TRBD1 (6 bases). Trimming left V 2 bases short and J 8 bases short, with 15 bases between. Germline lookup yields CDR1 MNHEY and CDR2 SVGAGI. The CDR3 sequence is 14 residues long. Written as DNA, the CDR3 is TGTGCCAGCAGTTACACCTCACAGGGTAGGGGCTACACCTTC. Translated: CASSYTSQGRGYTF.

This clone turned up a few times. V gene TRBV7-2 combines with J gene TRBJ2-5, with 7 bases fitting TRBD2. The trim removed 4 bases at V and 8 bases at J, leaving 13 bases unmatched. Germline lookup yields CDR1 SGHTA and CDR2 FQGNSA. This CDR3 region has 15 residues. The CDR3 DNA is TGTGCCAGCAGCTCGATCCCGGGCGGGAGTTCAACCCAGTACTTC. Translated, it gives CASSSIPGGSSTQYF. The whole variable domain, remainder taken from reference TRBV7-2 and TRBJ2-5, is GAGVSQSPSNKVTEKGKDVELRCDPISGHTALYWYRQSLGQGLEFLIYFQGNSAPDKSGLPSDRFSAERTGGSVSTLTIQRTQQEDSAVYLCASSSIPGGSSTQYFGPGTRLLVL.

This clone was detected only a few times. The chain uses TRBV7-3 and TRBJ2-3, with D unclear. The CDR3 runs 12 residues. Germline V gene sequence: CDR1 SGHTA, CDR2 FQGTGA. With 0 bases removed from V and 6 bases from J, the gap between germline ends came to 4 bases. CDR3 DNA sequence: TGTGCCAGCAGCTTAACGTCCGATACGCAGTATTTT. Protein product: CASSLTSDTQYF.

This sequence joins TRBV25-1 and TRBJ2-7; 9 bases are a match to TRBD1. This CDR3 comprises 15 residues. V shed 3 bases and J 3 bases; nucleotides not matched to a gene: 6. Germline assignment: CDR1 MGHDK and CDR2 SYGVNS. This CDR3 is CASSDPGQGSYEQYF. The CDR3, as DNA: TGTGCCAGCAGTGATCCGGGACAGGGCAGCTACGAGCAGTACTTC.

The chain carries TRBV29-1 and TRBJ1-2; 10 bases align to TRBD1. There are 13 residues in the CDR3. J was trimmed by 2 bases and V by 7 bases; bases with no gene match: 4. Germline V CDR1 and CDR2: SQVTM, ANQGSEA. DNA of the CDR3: TGCAGCGCGGACAGGGGGAACAACTATGGCTACACCTTC. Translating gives CSADRGNNYGYTF.

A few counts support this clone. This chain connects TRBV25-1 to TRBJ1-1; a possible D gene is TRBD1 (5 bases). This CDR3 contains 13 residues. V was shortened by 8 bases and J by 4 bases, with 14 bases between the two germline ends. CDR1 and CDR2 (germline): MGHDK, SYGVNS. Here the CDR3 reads CASRIGGPTEAFF. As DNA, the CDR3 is TGTGCCAGCCGAATTGGGGGTCCCACTGAAGCTTTCTTT.

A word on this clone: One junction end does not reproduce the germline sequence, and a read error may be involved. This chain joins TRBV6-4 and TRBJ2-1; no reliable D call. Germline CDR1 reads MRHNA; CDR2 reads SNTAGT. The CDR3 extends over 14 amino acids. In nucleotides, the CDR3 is TGTGCCAGCAGTGACCAAGAATCCTACAATGAGAAGTTCTTC. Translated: CASSDQESYNEKFF.

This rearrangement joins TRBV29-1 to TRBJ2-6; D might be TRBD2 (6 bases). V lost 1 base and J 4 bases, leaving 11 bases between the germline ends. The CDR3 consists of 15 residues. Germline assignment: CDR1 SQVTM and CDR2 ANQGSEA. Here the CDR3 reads CSVEAEGSGANVLTF. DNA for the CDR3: TGCAGCGTTGAAGCGGAGGGGTCCGGGGCCAACGTCCTGACTTTC.

The CDR3 nucleotides are TGTGCCAGCAGCAGACGACTAGCGGGAGCGGGCAATGAGCAGTTCTTC. It translates to CASSRRLAGAGNEQFF. The V call is TRBV4-2, the J call TRBJ2-1; 12 bases are a match to TRBD2. The CDR3 is 16 residues long. The V gene's germline CDR1 is LGHNA and CDR2 YNFKEQ. J was trimmed by 6 bases and V by 5 bases; bases with no gene match: 8.

CDR3 DNA: TGCAGCGTTGGGTCCGGGCTTGTGAACACTGAAGCTTTCTTT. Translation gives CSVGSGLVNTEAFF. The chain combines TRBV29-1 with TRBJ1-1; D is unresolved. The germline V gene encodes CDR1 SQVTM and CDR2 ANQGSEA. The germline V and J ends were trimmed by 4 bases and 0 bases, with 12 bases remaining between them. This CDR3 is 14 amino acids long.

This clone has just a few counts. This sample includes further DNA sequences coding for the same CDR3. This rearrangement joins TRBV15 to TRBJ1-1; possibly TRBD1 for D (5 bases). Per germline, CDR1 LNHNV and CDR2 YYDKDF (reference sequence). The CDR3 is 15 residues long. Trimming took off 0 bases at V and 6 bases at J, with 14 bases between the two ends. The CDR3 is CATSRDLHRGAEAFF. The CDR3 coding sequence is TGTGCCACCAGCAGAGATCTACATCGGGGGGCTGAAGCTTTCTTT.

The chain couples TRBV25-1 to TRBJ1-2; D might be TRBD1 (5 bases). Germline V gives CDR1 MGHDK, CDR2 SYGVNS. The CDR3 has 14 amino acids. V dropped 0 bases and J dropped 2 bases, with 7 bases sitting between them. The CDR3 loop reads CASSEYGDNYGYTF. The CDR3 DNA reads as TGTGCCAGCAGTGAATACGGGGACAACTATGGCTACACCTTC.

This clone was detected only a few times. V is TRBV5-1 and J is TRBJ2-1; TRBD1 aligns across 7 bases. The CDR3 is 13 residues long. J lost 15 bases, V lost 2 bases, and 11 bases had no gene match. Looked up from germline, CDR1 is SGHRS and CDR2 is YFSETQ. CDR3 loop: CASSLEGARDRFF. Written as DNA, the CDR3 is TGCGCCAGCAGCTTAGAGGGGGCGAGGGATCGGTTCTTC. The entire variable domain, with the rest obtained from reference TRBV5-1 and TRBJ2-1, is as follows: KAGVTQTPRYLIKTRGQQVTLSCSPISGHRSVSWYQQTPGQGLQFLFEYFSETQRNKGNFPGRFSGRQFSNSRSEMNVSTLELGDSALYLCASSLEGARDRFFGPGTRLTVL.

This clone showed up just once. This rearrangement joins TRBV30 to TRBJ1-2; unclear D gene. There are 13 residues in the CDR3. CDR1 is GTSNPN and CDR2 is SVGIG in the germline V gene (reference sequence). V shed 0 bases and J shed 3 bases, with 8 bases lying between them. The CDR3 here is CAWSVRTDYGYTF. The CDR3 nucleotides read TGTGCCTGGAGTGTACGTACAGACTATGGCTACACCTTC.